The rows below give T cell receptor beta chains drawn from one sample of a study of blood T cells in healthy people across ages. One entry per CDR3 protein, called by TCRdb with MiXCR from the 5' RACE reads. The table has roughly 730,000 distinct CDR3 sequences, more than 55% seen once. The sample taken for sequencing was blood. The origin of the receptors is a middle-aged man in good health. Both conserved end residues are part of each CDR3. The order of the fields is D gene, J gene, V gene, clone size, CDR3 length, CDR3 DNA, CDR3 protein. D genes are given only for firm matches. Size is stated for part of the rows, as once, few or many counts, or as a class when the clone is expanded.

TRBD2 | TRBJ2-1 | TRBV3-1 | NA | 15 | TGTGCCAGCAGCCAAACTAGCGGGTCCTACAATGAGCAGTTCTTC | CASSQTSGSYNEQFF
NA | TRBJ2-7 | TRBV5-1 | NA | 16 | TGCGCCAGCAGCTTTGATGTTGGGGGATTCTCCTACGAGCAGTACTTC | CASSFDVGGFSYEQYF
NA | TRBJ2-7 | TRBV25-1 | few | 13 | TGTGCCAGCAGTGAAATTGCGGCGGAAGAGCAGTACTTC | CASSEIAAEEQYF
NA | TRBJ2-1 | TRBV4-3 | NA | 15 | TGCGCCAGCAGCCAAGGGTGGACGGAGTACAATGAGCAGTTCTTC | CASSQGWTEYNEQFF
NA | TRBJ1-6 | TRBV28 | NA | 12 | TGTGCCAGCAGTCTCGGACCCTCTCCCCTCCACTTT | CASSLGPSPLHF
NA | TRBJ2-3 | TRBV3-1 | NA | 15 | TGTGCCAGCAGCCCGCAGTTTGCTAGCACAGATACGCAGTATTTT | CASSPQFASTDTQYF
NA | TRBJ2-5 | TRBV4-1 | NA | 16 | TGCGCCAGCAGCCAAGGATCGGGGCCGTACCAAGAGACCCAGTACTTC | CASSQGSGPYQETQYF
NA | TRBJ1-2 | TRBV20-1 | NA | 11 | TGCAGTGCTGGACATTTGGGGGGCTACACCTTC | CSAGHLGGYTF
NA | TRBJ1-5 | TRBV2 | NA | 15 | TGTGCCAGCAGTGAGTCACAGGGTGTGTTCCAGCCCCAGCATTTT | CASSESQGVFQPQHF
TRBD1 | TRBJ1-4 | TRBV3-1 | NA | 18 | TGTGCCAGCAGCCAAGACCCGGTCGGGACAGTTGGTAATGAAAAACTGTTTTTT | CASSQDPVGTVGNEKLFF
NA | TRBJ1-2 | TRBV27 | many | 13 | TGTGCCAGCAGTTTAGGGTCTAACTATGGCTACACCTTC | CASSLGSNYGYTF
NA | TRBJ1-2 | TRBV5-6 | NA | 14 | TGTGCCAGCAGCTTGGTCCGAATGTCCTATGGCTACACCTTC | CASSLVRMSYGYTF
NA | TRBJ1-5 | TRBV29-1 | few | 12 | TGCAGCGTTGGAGGTGACAATCAGCCCCAGCATTTT | CSVGGDNQPQHF
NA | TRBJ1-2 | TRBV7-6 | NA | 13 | TGTGCCAGCAGCGCCTCCGGACGGAATGGCTACACCTTC | CASSASGRNGYTF
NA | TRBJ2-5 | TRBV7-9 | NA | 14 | TGTGCCAGCAGCTCCCCGAAGGGTTACGAGACCCAGTACTTC | CASSSPKGYETQYF
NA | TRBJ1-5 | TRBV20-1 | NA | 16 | TGCAGTGCTAGTCGCGGGGGAATGTATAGCAATCAGCCCCAGCATTTT | CSASRGGMYSNQPQHF
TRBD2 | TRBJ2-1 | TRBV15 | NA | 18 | TGTGCCACCAGCAGAGATTTGACACAGCGGGGCTCCTACAATGAGCAGTTCTTC | CATSRDLTQRGSYNEQFF
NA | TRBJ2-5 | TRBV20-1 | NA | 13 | TGCAGTGCTAGAGAGGGCAATTTGGAGACCCAGTACTTC | CSAREGNLETQYF
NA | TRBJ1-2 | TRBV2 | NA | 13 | TGTGCCAGCAGTGGAAGGACAGTAGATGGCTACACCTTC | CASSGRTVDGYTF
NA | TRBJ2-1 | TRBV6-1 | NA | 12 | TGTGCCAGCAGTGAACCGCGTCAGGCGCTGTTCTTC | CASSEPRQALFF
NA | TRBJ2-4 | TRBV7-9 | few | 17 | TGTGCCAGCAGCCCCGGGTGGAGGGGGGCGGCCAAAAACATTCAGTACTTC | CASSPGWRGAAKNIQYF
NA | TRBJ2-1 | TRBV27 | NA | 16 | TGTGCCAGCAGTACCGCTCTGGTGGGGTCCCACAATGAGCAGTTCTTC | CASSTALVGSHNEQFF
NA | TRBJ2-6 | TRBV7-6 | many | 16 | TGTGCCAGCAGCGGGGCGGGACTCCGTGGGGCCAACGTCCTGACTTTC | CASSGAGLRGANVLTF
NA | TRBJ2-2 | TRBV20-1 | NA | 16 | TGCAGTGCTAGGGCGTTTGGTAGCGAGAACACCGGGGAGCTGTTTTTT | CSARAFGSENTGELFF
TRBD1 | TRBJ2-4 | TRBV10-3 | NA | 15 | TGTGCCATCAGTGAGTTGGGACAGGGGATAAACATTCAGTACTTC | CAISELGQGINIQYF
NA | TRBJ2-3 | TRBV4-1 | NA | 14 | TGCGCCAGCAGCCCACCTATCCCCACAGATACGCAGTATTTT | CASSPPIPTDTQYF
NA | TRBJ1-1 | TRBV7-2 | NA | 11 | TGTGCCAGCAGCTTAAGAGATGAAGCTTTCTTT | CASSLRDEAFF
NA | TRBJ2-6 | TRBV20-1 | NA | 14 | TGCAGTGCTGAAGAGAGCTCTGGGGCCAACGTCCTGACTTTC | CSAEESSGANVLTF
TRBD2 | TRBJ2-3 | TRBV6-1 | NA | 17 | TGTGCCAGCAGTGAACTAGCGGGAGGAACTGGGACAGATACGCAGTATTTT | CASSELAGGTGTDTQYF
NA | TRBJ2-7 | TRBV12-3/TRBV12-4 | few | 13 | TGTGCCAGCAGTTTAGTAGGGGGGTACGAGCAGTACTTC | CASSLVGGYEQYF
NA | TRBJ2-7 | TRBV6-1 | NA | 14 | TGTGCCAGCAGTGAATACGAACAATCCTACGAGCAGTACTTC | CASSEYEQSYEQYF
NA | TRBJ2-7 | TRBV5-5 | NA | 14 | TGTGCCAGCAGCTTAGGTGGCCTGTACTACGAGCAGTACTTC | CASSLGGLYYEQYF
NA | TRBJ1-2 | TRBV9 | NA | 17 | TGTGCCAGCAGCGTAGATTGGGGTTATGAGGGGCTGGAAGGCTACACCTTC | CASSVDWGYEGLEGYTF
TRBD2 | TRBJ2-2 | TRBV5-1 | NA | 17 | TGCGCCAGCAGAGGGGGACTAGCGGGGCGGAACACCGGGGAGCTGTTTTTT | CASRGGLAGRNTGELFF
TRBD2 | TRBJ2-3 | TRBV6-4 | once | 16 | TGTGCCAGCAGTGAACTAGCGGGGACCAGCACAGATACGCAGTATTTT | CASSELAGTSTDTQYF
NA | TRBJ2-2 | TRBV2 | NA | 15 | TGTGCCAGCAGCACTGCCGCACGGTGGACCGGGGAGCTGTTTTTT | CASSTAARWTGELFF
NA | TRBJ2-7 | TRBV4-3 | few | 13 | TGCGCCAGCAGCCAAGATCCTCACGACGAGCAGTACTTC | CASSQDPHDEQYF
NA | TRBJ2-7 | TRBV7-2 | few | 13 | TGTGCCAGCAGCTTAGGGGGGACTGGAGAGCAGTACTTC | CASSLGGTGEQYF
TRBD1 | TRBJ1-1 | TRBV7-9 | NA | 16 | TGTGCCAGCAGCTCTAGCCCCGGGACAGGGGGCACTGAAGCTTTCTTT | CASSSSPGTGGTEAFF
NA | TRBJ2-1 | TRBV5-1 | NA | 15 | TGCGCCAGCAGCTTGGAGTCTTCGTATATCGGGGAGCAGTTCTTC | CASSLESSYIGEQFF
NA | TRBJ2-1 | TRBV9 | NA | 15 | TGTGCCAGCAGCGGCCTAGCGAGCTCCTATAATGAGCTGTTCTTC | CASSGLASSYNELFF
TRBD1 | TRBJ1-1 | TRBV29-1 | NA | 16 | TGCAGCGTCCTAAGCACAGGGGGCGGAACGGACACTGAAGCTTTCTTT | CSVLSTGGGTDTEAFF
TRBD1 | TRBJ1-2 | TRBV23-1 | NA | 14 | TGCGCCAGCAGCCATGGAGGGGGCCGCTATGGCTACACCTTC | CASSHGGGRYGYTF
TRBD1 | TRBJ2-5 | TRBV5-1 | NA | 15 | TGCGCCAGCAGCTTGCAGGGGGCGATCCAAGAGACCCAGTACTTC | CASSLQGAIQETQYF
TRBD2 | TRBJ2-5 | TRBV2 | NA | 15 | TGTGCCAGCAGCCTACAGCCAGCGGGGACAGAGACCCAGTACTTC | CASSLQPAGTETQYF
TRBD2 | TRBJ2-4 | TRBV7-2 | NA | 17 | TGTGCCAGCAGCCCCGGGACTAGCGGGAGGAGGTGGAACATTCAGTACTTC | CASSPGTSGRRWNIQYF
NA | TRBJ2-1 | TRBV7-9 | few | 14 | TGTGCCAGCAGCTTAGATGGGGGCCGCAATGAGCAGTTCTTC | CASSLDGGRNEQFF